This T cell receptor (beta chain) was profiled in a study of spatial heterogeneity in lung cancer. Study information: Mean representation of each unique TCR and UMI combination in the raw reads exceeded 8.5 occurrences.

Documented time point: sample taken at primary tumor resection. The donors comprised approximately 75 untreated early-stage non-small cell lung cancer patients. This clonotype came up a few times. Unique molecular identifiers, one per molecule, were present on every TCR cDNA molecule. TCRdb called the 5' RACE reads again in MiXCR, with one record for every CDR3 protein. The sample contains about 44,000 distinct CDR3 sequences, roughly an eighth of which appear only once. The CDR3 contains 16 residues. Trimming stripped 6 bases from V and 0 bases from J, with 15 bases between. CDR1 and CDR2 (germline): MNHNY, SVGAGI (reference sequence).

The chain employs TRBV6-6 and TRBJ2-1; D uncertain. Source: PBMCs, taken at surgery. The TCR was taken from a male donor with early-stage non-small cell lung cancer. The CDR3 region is CASSLLGLSSYNEQFF. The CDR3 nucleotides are TGTGCCAGCAGCCTACTCGGCTTAAGCTCCTACAATGAGCAGTTCTTC.